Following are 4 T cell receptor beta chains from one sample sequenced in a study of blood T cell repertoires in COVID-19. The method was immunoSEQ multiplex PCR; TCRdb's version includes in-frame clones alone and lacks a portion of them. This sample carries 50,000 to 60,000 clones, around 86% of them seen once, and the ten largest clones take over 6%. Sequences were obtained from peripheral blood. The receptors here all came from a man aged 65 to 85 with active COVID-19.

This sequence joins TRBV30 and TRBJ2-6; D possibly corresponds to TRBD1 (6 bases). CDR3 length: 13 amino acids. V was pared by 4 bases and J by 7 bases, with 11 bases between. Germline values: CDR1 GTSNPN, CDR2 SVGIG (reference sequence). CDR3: CAWTGTHANVLTF. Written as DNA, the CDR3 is TGTGCCTGGACCGGGACACATGCCAACGTCCTGACTTTC. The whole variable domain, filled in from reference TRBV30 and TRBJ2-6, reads SQTIHQWPATLVQPVGSPLSLECTVEGTSNPNLYWYRQAAGRGLQLLFYSVGIGQISSEVPQNLSASRPQDRQFILSSKKLLLSDSGFYLCAWTGTHANVLTFGAGSRLTVL.

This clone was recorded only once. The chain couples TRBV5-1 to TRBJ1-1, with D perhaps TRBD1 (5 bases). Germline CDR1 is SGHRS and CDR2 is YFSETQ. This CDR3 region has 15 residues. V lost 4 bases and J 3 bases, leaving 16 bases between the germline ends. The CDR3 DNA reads TGCGCCAGCAGCCCCCAATCGGGGGGTGACACTGAAGCTTTCTTT. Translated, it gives CASSPQSGGDTEAFF.

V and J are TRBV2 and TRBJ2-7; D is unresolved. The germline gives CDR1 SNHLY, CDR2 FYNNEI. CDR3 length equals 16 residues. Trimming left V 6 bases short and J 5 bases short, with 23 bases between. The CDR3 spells CASSALLAPTEDEQYF. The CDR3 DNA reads TGTGCCAGCAGCGCTCTCCTGGCGCCTACTGAGGACGAGCAGTACTTC.

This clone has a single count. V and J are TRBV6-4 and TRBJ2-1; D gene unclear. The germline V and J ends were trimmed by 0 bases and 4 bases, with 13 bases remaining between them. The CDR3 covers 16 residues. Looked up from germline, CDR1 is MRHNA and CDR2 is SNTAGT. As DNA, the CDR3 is TGTGCCAGCAGTGACTCGAATCGGCAGGATTACAATGAGCAGTTCTTC. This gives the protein CASSDSNRQDYNEQFF.